This T cell receptor (beta chain) is from a study of beta chain features in type 1 diabetes. Broader study findings: TCRB CDR3s from Type 1 diabetes patients were moderately but significantly shorter in all four CD4+ subsets. PCR, the amplification step, might favor shorter templates, equally in patients and controls.

The CDR3 sequence is 12 residues long. The germline V gene has CDR1 SQVTM and CDR2 ANQGSEA. Investigators reverse transcribed all isolated RNA, so they sequenced expressed TCRB transcripts. Samples of naive, central memory and regulatory T cells yielded a mean of about 3.7 million reads. The data were produced by immunoSEQ multiplex PCR, yet TCRdb's version contains in-frame clones alone and is incomplete. Of more than 300,000 clones listed, 10% to 15% are singletons. This clone was seen more than once but under ten times. What it binds is unknown. The TCR comes from a young woman with type 1 diabetes. Sequenced: naive CD4+ T cells from blood. The chain uses TRBV29-1 and TRBJ2-5; D gene ambiguous. The CDR3, as DNA: TGCATCGTATCTACCAATCAAGAGACCCAGTACTTC. This translates into CIVSTNQETQYF.